This TCR beta chain is drawn from a study of blood T cell repertoires in COVID-19. Study overall: Researchers got acute and convalescent COVID-19 samples from the United States, Italy and Spain. T cells, B-cell-depleted T cells, or PBMCs supplied cDNA or gDNA.

V lost 3 bases and J 1 base, leaving 6 bases between the germline ends. Germline lookup yields CDR1 SNHLY and CDR2 FYNNEI. The CDR3 spans 13 residues. Judged by abundance, this clone is medium-sized (0.01 to 0.1%). Original handling: From reference gene primer amplification, estimates of nucleated cell counts were derived. Measured with immunoSEQ multiplex PCR; TCRdb has only the in-frame clones, and not every one. The DNA gave D and trimming, while V, J and clone size come from that table. The sample lists some 25,000 clones, around 86% occurring once. The source of this sequence is a human donor in a cohort sampled during active COVID-19. The sample taken for sequencing was peripheral blood. The V gene is TRBV2, the J gene TRBJ1-1, with D tentatively TRBD1 (5 bases). DNA of the CDR3: TGTGCCAGCAGTGACAGGGAGAACACTGAAGCTTTCTTT. Protein: CASSDRENTEAFF.